This TCR beta chain stems from a study of blood T cell repertoires in COVID-19. Study at large: Whether acute or convalescent, the COVID-19 samples came from the United States, Italy and Spain. T cells, B-cell-depleted T cells, or PBMCs supplied cDNA or gDNA.

The V and J ends lost 4 bases and 0 bases respectively, with 6 bases between them. CDR1 and CDR2 (germline): SEHNR, FQNEAQ (reference sequence). The CDR3 runs 14 residues. Under the authors' procedure: Researchers report that nucleated cell counts were estimated from reference gene primer amplification. Only in-frame clones appear in the TCRdb table, and some are missing; sequencing was by immunoSEQ multiplex PCR. V, J and clone size derive from that table, while D and trimming were established from the DNA sequence. The sample consists of about 180,000 clones, 88% of them appearing once. The sequence was collected from a woman under 40 with acute or convalescent COVID-19. The sample taken for sequencing was peripheral blood. J is TRBJ2-2 and V is TRBV7-9; D is unresolved. As DNA, the CDR3 is TGTGCCAGCAGCTACAGAGCGAACACCGGGGAGCTGTTTTTT. Protein sequence: CASSYRANTGELFF.